This is a list of T cell receptor beta chains from one sample in a study of tumor-infiltrating lymphocytes in oesophageal squamous cell carcinoma. MiXCR was run by TCRdb on the PCR reads, yielding one entry per CDR3 protein. The table includes 15,000 to 20,000 distinct CDR3 sequences, over 40% detected once. Sequencing was carried out using normal esophageal tissue next to the tumor. The origin of the receptors is a male donor with esophageal squamous cell carcinoma. CDR3s include the opening cysteine and the closing phenylalanine or tryptophan. A D gene is named only where the DNA matches it firmly. Rows give clone size only sometimes, using once, few, many, or a class for an expanded clone.

v_gene,j_gene,abundance,d_gene,CDR3aa,CDR3nt
TRBV7-6,TRBJ2-3,medium-sized,NA,CASSSGFTDTQYF,TGTGCCAGCAGCTCAGGGTTCACAGATACGCAGTATTTT
TRBV7-6,TRBJ2-3,NA,TRBD2,CASSPLSPNPTSGSGDTQYF,TGTGCCAGCAGCCCACTAAGCCCAAACCCGACTAGCGGGAGTGGAGATACGCAGTATTTT
TRBV7-8,TRBJ1-1,NA,NA,CASSLVGVNTEAFF,TGTGCCAGCAGCTTAGTGGGGGTGAACACTGAAGCTTTCTTT
TRBV6-8,TRBJ2-7,NA,NA,CASSYSSRRDNEQYF,TGTGCCAGCAGTTACTCGAGCAGGAGAGACAATGAGCAGTACTTC
TRBV6-2/TRBV6-3,TRBJ2-7,many,TRBD2,CASSYSTLAGREQYF,TGTGCCAGCAGTTACTCGACCCTAGCGGGGAGGGAGCAGTACTTC
TRBV14,TRBJ2-1,many,NA,CASSQVVASNEQFF,TGTGCCAGCAGCCAAGTGGTGGCATCCAATGAGCAGTTCTTC
TRBV15,TRBJ2-3,many,TRBD2,CATSRRSGSGTDTQYF,TGTGCCACCAGCAGACGTAGCGGGAGTGGCACAGATACGCAGTATTTT
TRBV6-4,TRBJ2-7,many,TRBD2,CASSMGARLAGEKRDEQYF,TGTGCCAGCAGTATGGGGGCTCGGCTAGCGGGAGAAAAACGGGACGAGCAGTACTTC
TRBV28,TRBJ2-2,many,NA,CASRGLGYRVKVDRNTGELFF,TGTGCCAGCAGGGGCCTTGGATACAGGGTTAAGGTCGACAGGAACACCGGGGAGCTGTTTTTT
TRBV2,TRBJ2-3,NA,NA,CASWTKSDTDTQYF,TGTGCCAGCTGGACAAAATCGGACACAGATACGCAGTATTTT
TRBV7-3,TRBJ2-3,many,TRBD2,CASSLWGGSLTDTQYF,TGTGCCAGCAGCTTATGGGGCGGGAGCCTCACAGATACGCAGTATTTT
TRBV7-8,TRBJ2-1,once,TRBD2,CVSSLAGGGADEQFF,TGTGTCAGCAGCTTAGCGGGAGGGGGAGCGGATGAGCAGTTCTTC
TRBV7-3,TRBJ2-1,large,TRBD1,CASSLNLDRGSDEQFF,TGTGCCAGCAGCTTAAATCTGGACAGGGGCTCCGATGAGCAGTTCTTC
TRBV28,TRBJ2-1,many,NA,CASRGRSAGEREQFF,TGTGCCAGCAGGGGGCGCTCGGCTGGTGAACGTGAGCAGTTCTTC
TRBV28,TRBJ1-6,NA,NA,CASKGGGQRYEQYF,TGTGCCAGCAAAGGGGGGGGGCAAAGGTACGAGCAGTACTTT
TRBV7-8,TRBJ1-5,NA,NA,CASSLGGPFQPQHF,TGTGCCAGCAGCTTAGGGGGTCCTTTTCAGCCCCAGCATTTT
TRBV7-2,TRBJ2-7,NA,TRBD2,CASSYSGTTQKQYF,TGTGCCAGCAGCTACTCCGGGACTACACAGAAGCAGTACTTC
TRBV6-2/TRBV6-3,TRBJ2-4,NA,NA,CANSGTDNSPLHF,TGTGCCAACAGCGGGACAGATAATTCACCCCTCCACTTC
TRBV2,TRBJ2-1,once,NA,CASSEAPPGGVINNEQFF,TGTGCCAGCAGTGAAGCTCCACCAGGGGGGGTCATTAACAATGAGCAGTTCTTC
TRBV5-8,TRBJ2-3,many,TRBD2,CASSTSGRGPDTQYF,TGTGCCAGCAGTACTAGCGGGAGAGGACCAGATACGCAGTATTTT
TRBV10-1,TRBJ2-5,many,NA,CASSESGLREAYF,TGCGCCAGCAGTGAGTCGGGTCTACGGGAAGCGTACTTC
TRBV19,TRBJ1-4,many,NA,CASSIGDRNEKLFF,TGTGCCAGTAGTATAGGAGACAGGAATGAAAAACTGTTTTTT
TRBV10-1,TRBJ2-1,NA,NA,CASSDSNEQFF,TGCGCCAGCAGTGACAGCAATGAGCAGTTCTTC
TRBV11-3,TRBJ2-7,many,TRBD2,CAEQSGGQQYF,TGTGCCGAGCAATCGGGGGGACAGCAGTACTTC
TRBV7-4,TRBJ2-6,NA,TRBD1,CASSLDRGSGANVLTF,TGTGCCAGCAGCTTGGACAGGGGTTCTGGGGCCAACGTCCTGACTTTC
TRBV12-5,TRBJ2-5,NA,TRBD1,CASGLVAGTGMETQYF,TGTGCTAGTGGTTTGGTTGCCGGGACAGGGATGGAGACCCAGTACTTC
TRBV7-4,TRBJ2-1,NA,NA,CASSLAWGEQFF,TGTGCCAGCAGCTTAGCGTGGGGTGAGCAGTTCTTC
TRBV12-3/TRBV12-4,TRBJ2-5,few,TRBD2,CASRAGGEETQYF,TGTGCCAGCAGAGCGGGAGGGGAAGAGACCCAGTACTTC
TRBV7-3,TRBJ1-6,medium-sized,NA,CASSLIYNSPLHF,TGTGCCAGCAGCTTAATCTATAATTCACCCCTCCACTTT
TRBV7-9,TRBJ2-1,few,NA,CASSLASPRTEEQFF,TGTGCCAGCAGCTTAGCTAGCCCCAGAACGGAGGAGCAGTTCTTC
TRBV12-3/TRBV12-4,TRBJ2-5,NA,NA,CASSPLRGADRETQYF,TGTGCCAGCAGTCCCCTTCGGGGGGCGGATCGGGAGACCCAGTACTTC
TRBV12-5,TRBJ2-1,NA,TRBD2,CASGGTSGSSEQFF,TGTGCTAGTGGTGGGACTAGCGGGAGCTCTGAGCAGTTCTTC
TRBV7-8,TRBJ2-7,NA,TRBD1,CASSLTGGWMQYF,TGTGCCAGCAGCTTGACAGGGGGGTGGATGCAGTACTTC
TRBV7-3,TRBJ2-1,many,NA,CASSPREAEGDEQFF,TGTGCCAGCAGTCCTCGCGAGGCGGAAGGCGATGAGCAGTTCTTC
TRBV7-4,TRBJ2-5,NA,NA,CASSLRPTGQETQYF,TGTGCCAGCAGCTTACGCCCGACAGGTCAAGAGACCCAGTACTTC
TRBV7-2,TRBJ2-1,large,NA,CASSLGVGAPNEQFF,TGTGCCAGCAGCTTAGGGGTAGGGGCCCCAAATGAGCAGTTCTTC
TRBV7-6,TRBJ1-6,NA,TRBD1,CASSLVGTGYSYEQHF,TGTGCCAGCAGCTTAGTAGGGACAGGTTATTCCTACGAGCAGCACTTT
TRBV6-9,TRBJ2-7,NA,TRBD1,CASRVTGLEQYF,TGTGCCAGCAGAGTGACAGGGCTCGAGCAGTACTTC
TRBV7-2,TRBJ2-3,few,NA,CASSLGLLGDRTDTQYF,TGTGCCAGCAGCTTAGGGTTGTTGGGGGATCGCACAGATACGCAGTATTTT
TRBV28,TRBJ2-7,NA,NA,CASSSVGRQGRSRSYEQYF,TGTGCCAGCAGTTCAGTAGGGCGGCAGGGCCGGTCCCGCTCCTACGAGCAGTACTTC
TRBV19,TRBJ2-4,few,NA,CASTAGPAGNIQYF,TGTGCCAGTACCGCGGGACCCGCCGGGAACATTCAGTACTTC
TRBV4-1,TRBJ2-7,NA,NA,CASSPPLSTAGHEQYF,TGCGCCAGCAGCCCCCCACTTTCTACAGCGGGCCACGAGCAGTACTTC
TRBV7-4,TRBJ2-7,NA,TRBD2,CASSHRLAGASPSYEQYF,TGTGCCAGCAGCCACCGACTAGCGGGGGCCTCACCCTCCTACGAGCAGTACTTC
TRBV19,TRBJ2-1,many,NA,CASSITQGNEQFF,TGTGCCAGTAGTATAACACAGGGCAATGAGCAGTTCTTC
TRBV5-4,TRBJ2-1,NA,TRBD1,CASSLAGQVYNEQFF,TGCGCCAGCAGCTTGGCCGGACAGGTTTACAATGAGCAGTTCTTC
TRBV11-2,TRBJ2-2,NA,NA,CASSYYQGTNTGELFF,TGTGCCAGCAGTTATTACCAAGGAACGAACACCGGGGAGCTGTTTTTT
TRBV11-2,TRBJ2-3,medium-sized,NA,CASSAPGDTQYF,TGTGCCAGCAGCGCCCCGGGAGATACGCAGTATTTT